The TCR beta chain under discussion was sequenced for a study of blood T cell repertoires in COVID-19. Study processing details: Nucleated cell number was recorded as an estimate derived from reference gene primer amplification. Data came from immunoSEQ multiplex PCR; TCRdb stores just in-frame clones and leaves some out. V, J and clone size are those of that table, while D and trimming were read from the DNA. The sample includes some 150,000 clones, 70% to 90% of them seen just once. V shed 6 bases and J shed 1 base, with 12 bases lying between them. The germline V gene encodes CDR1 SNHLY and CDR2 FYNNEI. This CDR3 has 14 amino acids.

What was sequenced was peripheral blood. The sequence came from a woman in her sixties or seventies with COVID-19, enrolled during active disease. This sequence joins TRBV2 and TRBJ1-1, with TRBD1 as a possible D gene (6 bases). The CDR3 DNA reads TGTGCCAGCAGAAGGAGGACAGAGAACACTGAAGCTTTCTTT. Protein sequence: CASRRRTENTEAFF. Full variable domain (rest looked up from reference TRBV2 and TRBJ1-1): EPEVTQTPSHQVTQMGQEVILRCVPISNHLYFYWYRQILGQKVEFLVSFYNNEISEKSEIFDDQFSVERPDGSNFTLKIRSTKLEDSAMYFCASRRRTENTEAFFGQGTRLTVV.